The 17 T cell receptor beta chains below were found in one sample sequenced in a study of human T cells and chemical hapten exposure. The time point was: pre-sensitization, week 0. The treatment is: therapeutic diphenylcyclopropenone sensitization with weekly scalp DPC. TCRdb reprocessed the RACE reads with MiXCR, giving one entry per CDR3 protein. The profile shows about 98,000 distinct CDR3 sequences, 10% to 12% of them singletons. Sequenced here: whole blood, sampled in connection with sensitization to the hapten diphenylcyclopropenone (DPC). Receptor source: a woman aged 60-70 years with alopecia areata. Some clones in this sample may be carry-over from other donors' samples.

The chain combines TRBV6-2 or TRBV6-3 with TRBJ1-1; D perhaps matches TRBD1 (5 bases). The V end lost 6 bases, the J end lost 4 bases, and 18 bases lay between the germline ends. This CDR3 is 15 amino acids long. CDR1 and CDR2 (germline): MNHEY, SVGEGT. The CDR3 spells CASSQSGRSVTEAFF. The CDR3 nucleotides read TGTGCCAGCAGCCAGTCGGGGCGGTCGGTCACTGAAGCTTTCTTT.

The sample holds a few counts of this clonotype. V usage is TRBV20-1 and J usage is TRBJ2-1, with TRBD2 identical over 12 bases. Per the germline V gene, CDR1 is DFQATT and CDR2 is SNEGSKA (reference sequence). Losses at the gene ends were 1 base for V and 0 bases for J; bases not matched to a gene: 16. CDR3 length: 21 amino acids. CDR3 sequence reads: CSARGYTLLAGGSSSYNEQFF. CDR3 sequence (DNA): TGCAGTGCTAGAGGATACACCTTACTAGCGGGGGGTTCGAGCTCCTACAATGAGCAGTTCTTC.

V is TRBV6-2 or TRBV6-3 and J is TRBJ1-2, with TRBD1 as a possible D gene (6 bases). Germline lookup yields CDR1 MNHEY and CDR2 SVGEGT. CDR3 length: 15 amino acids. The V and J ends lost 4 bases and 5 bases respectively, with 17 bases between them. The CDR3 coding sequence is TGTGCCAGCAGTTCCCACGGGACACGTTTTTATGGCTACACCTTC. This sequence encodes CASSSHGTRFYGYTF.

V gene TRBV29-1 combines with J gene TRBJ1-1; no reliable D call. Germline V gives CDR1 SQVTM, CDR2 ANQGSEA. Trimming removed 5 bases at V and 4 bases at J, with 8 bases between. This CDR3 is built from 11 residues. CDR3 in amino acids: CSVPSFTEAFF. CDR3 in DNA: TGCAGCGTTCCCAGTTTCACTGAAGCTTTCTTT.

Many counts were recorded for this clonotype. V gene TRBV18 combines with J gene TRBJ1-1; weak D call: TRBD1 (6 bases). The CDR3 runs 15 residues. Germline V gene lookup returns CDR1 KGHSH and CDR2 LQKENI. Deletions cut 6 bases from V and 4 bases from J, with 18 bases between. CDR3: CASSRLPGQTTEAFF. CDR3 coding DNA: TGTGCCAGCTCTCGACTACCCGGACAGACCACTGAAGCTTTCTTT.

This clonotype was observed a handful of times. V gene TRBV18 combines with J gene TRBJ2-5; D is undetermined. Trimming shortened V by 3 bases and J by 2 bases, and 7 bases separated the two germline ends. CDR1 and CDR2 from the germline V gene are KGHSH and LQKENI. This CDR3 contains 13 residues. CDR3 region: CASSPPPQETQYF. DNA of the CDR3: TGTGCCAGCTCACCTCCTCCTCAAGAGACCCAGTACTTC.

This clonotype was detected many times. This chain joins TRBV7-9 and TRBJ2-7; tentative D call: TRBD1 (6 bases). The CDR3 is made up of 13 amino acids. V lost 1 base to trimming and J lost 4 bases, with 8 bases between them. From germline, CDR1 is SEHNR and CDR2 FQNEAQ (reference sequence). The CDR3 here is CASSLGTGYEQYF. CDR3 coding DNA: TGTGCCAGCAGCTTAGGAACAGGGTACGAGCAGTACTTC.

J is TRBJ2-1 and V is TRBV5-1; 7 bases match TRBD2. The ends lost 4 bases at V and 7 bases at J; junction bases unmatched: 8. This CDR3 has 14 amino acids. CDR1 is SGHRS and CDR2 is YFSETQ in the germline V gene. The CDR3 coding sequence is TGCGCCAGCAGCATTGGGACTATAGGGAATGAGCAGTTCTTC. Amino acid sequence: CASSIGTIGNEQFF.

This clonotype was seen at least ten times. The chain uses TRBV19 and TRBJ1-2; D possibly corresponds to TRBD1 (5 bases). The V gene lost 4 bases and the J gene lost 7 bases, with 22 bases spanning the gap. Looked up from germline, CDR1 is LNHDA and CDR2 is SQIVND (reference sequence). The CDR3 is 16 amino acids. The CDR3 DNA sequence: TGTGCCAGTAGTACCCCCACGCAGGGAGGTCGGCGTGGCTACACCTTC. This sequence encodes CASSTPTQGGRRGYTF.

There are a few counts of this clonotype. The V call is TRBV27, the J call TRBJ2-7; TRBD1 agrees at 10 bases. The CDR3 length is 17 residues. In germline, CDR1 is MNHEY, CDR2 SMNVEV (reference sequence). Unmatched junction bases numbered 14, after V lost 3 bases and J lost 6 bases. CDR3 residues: CASSFAGQGPSGVEQYF. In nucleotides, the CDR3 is TGTGCCAGCAGTTTTGCGGGACAGGGGCCCTCCGGGGTCGAGCAGTACTTC.

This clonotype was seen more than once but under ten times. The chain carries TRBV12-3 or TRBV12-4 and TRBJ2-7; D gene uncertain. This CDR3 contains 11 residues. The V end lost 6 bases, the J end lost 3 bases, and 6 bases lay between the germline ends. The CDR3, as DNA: TGTGCCAGCAGACGGGTCTACGAGCAGTACTTC. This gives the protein CASRRVYEQYF.

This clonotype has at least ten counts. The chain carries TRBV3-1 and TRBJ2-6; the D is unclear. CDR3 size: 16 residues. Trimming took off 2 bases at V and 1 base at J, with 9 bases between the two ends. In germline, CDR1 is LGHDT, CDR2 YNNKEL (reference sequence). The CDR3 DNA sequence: TGTGCCAGCAGCCAATCATCCAGATCTGGGGCCAACGTCCTGACTTTC. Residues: CASSQSSRSGANVLTF.

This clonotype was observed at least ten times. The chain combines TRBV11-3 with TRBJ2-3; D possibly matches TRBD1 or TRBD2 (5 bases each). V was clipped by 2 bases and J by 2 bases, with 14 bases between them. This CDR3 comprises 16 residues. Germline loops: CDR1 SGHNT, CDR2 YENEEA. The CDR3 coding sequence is TGTGCCAGCAGCTTATCGCTAGGGACCTACACAGATACGCAGTATTTT. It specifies CASSLSLGTYTDTQYF. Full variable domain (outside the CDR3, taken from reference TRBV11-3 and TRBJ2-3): EAGVVQSPRYKIIEKKQPVAFWCNPISGHNTLYWYLQNLGQGPELLIRYENEEAVDDSQLPKDRFSAERLKGVDSTLKIQPAELGDSAVYLCASSLSLGTYTDTQYFGPGTRLTVL.

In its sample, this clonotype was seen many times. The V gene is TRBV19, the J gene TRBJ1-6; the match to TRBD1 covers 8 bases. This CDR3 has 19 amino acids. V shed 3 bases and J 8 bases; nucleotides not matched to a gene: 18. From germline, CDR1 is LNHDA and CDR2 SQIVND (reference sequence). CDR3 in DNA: TGTGCCAGTAGTATGTTCCCGGGAGGAGCGGCAGGGGGCGATTCACCCCTCCACTTT. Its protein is CASSMFPGGAAGGDSPLHF.

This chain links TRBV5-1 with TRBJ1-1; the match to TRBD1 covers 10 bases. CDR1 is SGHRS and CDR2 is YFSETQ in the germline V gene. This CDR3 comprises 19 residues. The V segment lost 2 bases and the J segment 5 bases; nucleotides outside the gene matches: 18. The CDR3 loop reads CASSLLIRGTGASRTEAFF. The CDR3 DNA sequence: TGCGCCAGCAGCTTATTAATAAGGGGGACAGGGGCGTCGAGGACTGAAGCTTTCTTT.

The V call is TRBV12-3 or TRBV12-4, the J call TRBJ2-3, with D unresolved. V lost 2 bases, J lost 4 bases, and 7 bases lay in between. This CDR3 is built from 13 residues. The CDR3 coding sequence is TGTGCCAGCAGTTTAAGAGCCGCAGATACGCAGTATTTT. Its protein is CASSLRAADTQYF.

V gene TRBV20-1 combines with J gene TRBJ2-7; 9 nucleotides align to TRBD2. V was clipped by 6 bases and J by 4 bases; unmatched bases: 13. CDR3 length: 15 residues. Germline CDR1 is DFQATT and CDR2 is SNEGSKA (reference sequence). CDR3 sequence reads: CSAPELRRGGYEQYF. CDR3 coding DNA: TGCAGTGCCCCCGAGCTACGGCGGGGGGGTTACGAGCAGTACTTC.